These T cell receptor beta chains were read from a single sample in a study of T-cell reconstitution after alpha-beta-depleted transplantation in children. MiXCR was run by TCRdb on the PCR reads, yielding one entry per CDR3 protein. The sample has about a million distinct CDR3 sequences; under 30% are singletons. This specimen was PBMCs, mostly from graft donor cells, taken 360 days after TCRalphabeta/CD19-depleted stem cell transplant. These receptors were obtained from a boy under two years old who had a stem cell transplant for SCID, so the T cells may come from the graft donor. CDR3s include the opening cysteine and the closing phenylalanine or tryptophan. The order of the fields is CDR3 DNA, CDR3 protein, clone size, D gene, V gene, J gene. D genes are given only for firm matches. Clone size is shown for a subset of rows, as once, few, many or a class of expanded clone.

TGCAGTGCTAATTATGGGGGGATCCAGGGCGAGCAGTACTTC	CSANYGGIQGEQYF	.	.	TRBV20-1	TRBJ2-7
TGCGCCAGCAGCCAAGCCCCAAACAGGGTGAACACTGAAGCTTTCTTT	CASSQAPNRVNTEAFF	.	.	TRBV4-1	TRBJ1-1
TGTGCCAGCAGTACCCGACAGGTCCTAAGCCAAGAGACCCAGTACTTC	CASSTRQVLSQETQYF	few	.	TRBV12-3/TRBV12-4	TRBJ2-5
TGCAGTGCCCCTCAGCGGGGGGGCAGGACCCAGTACTTC	CSAPQRGGRTQYF	few	TRBD2	TRBV20-1	TRBJ2-5
TGCGCCAGCAGCTTGTCGGCCAGGGCAGATACGCAGTATTTT	CASSLSARADTQYF	.	.	TRBV5-1	TRBJ2-3
TGCGCCAGCAGCCAAGAGGTTTATTCACCCCTCCACTTT	CASSQEVYSPLHF	few	.	TRBV4-1	TRBJ1-6
TGCGCCAGCAGCTTGGGATGGGGGCCGGACACTGAAGCTTTCTTT	CASSLGWGPDTEAFF	.	.	TRBV5-1	TRBJ1-1
TGTGCCACCAGCAGAGATGAGGCGGGGGCGGAGGAGCAGTTCTTC	CATSRDEAGAEEQFF	.	.	TRBV15	TRBJ2-1
TGCGCCAGCAGCTTGGGGCGGGGGAACACAGATACGCAGTATTTT	CASSLGRGNTDTQYF	.	TRBD2	TRBV5-1	TRBJ2-3
TGTGCCAGCAGCTTGGGGGCCGGGGGGCGAAAGAACACTGAAGCTTTCTTT	CASSLGAGGRKNTEAFF	once	.	TRBV5-5	TRBJ1-1
TGTGCCAGCAGCTTCTTCGCTGGGGCCAACGTCCTGACTTTC	CASSFFAGANVLTF	.	.	TRBV5-5	TRBJ2-6
TGTGCCAGCAGCCAGATATCGGCAGGGGAGGGCAACACTGAAGCTTTCTTT	CASSQISAGEGNTEAFF	many	.	TRBV9	TRBJ1-1
TGTGCCAGCAGTTACTCAAGATGGAACACTGAAGCTTTCTTT	CASSYSRWNTEAFF	.	.	TRBV6-5	TRBJ1-1
TGTGCCTCGACGTTGGGCAGGGGGGCCTACGAGCAGTACTTC	CASTLGRGAYEQYF	.	.	TRBV28	TRBJ2-7
TGCGCCAGCAGCCAAGCAGACGGGACCGGTGAAGCTTTCTTT	CASSQADGTGEAFF	.	.	TRBV4-1	TRBJ1-1
TGTGCCAGCAGTTACAAACAGGGTCCCTACGAGCAGTACTTC	CASSYKQGPYEQYF	.	.	TRBV6-5	TRBJ2-7
TGTGCCAGCTCACCCCTTTGGGGACAGGCTAACACCGGGGAGCTGTTTTTT	CASSPLWGQANTGELFF	few	TRBD1	TRBV18	TRBJ2-2
TGCGCCAGCGGGCAGGGGGGCCCCGGGGGTGAAGCTTTCTTT	CASGQGGPGGEAFF	.	TRBD1	TRBV5-1	TRBJ1-1
TGCAGTGCTAGTTTCGGGGGACGAACAGATACGCAGTATTTT	CSASFGGRTDTQYF	few	.	TRBV20-1	TRBJ2-3
TGCGCCAGCAGCTTGGCCCCGACAGGGGGCTACACCGGGGAGCTGTTTTTT	CASSLAPTGGYTGELFF	.	TRBD1	TRBV5-1	TRBJ2-2
TGCAGTGCTCTCCAGCGGGGGCGCGATGGCTACACCTTC	CSALQRGRDGYTF	once	.	TRBV20-1	TRBJ1-2
TGTGCCAGCTCACCGGATTTTCCAGGGTACAATGAGCAGTTCTTC	CASSPDFPGYNEQFF	.	.	TRBV18	TRBJ2-1
TGCAGTGCTAGAGATACGGGACACAACACCGGGGAGCTGTTTTTT	CSARDTGHNTGELFF	few	.	TRBV20-1	TRBJ2-2
TGCGCCAGCAGCTTGAACCAAGGACCGAGCCTTCTGAATGAGCAGTTCTTC	CASSLNQGPSLLNEQFF	.	.	TRBV5-1	TRBJ2-1
TGTGCCAGCTCACCCCCCGGGACAGAGAATTACGAGCAGTACTTC	CASSPPGTENYEQYF	.	TRBD1	TRBV18	TRBJ2-7
TGTGCCACCAGTGATTTCGCCAGCTATGGCTACACCTTC	CATSDFASYGYTF	few	.	TRBV24-1	TRBJ1-2
TGTGCCAGCAGTTTTTTGGACAGGGGCTACGAGCAGTACTTC	CASSFLDRGYEQYF	.	TRBD1	TRBV12-3/TRBV12-4	TRBJ2-7
TGTGCCAGCAGCGGGTGGGGGCCCCACAATGAGCAGTTCTTC	CASSGWGPHNEQFF	.	.	TRBV12-3/TRBV12-4	TRBJ2-1
TGTGCCAGCAGCGTTGAGAGGGTTTACGAGCAGTACTTC	CASSVERVYEQYF	.	.	TRBV12-3/TRBV12-4	TRBJ2-7
TGTGCCAGCAGCCCCCCGCCGGTGGGGGCAGAGACCCAGTACTTC	CASSPPPVGAETQYF	.	.	TRBV13	TRBJ2-5
TGCGCCAGCAGCCAAACGGGGGTGATCGCAGATACGCAGTATTTT	CASSQTGVIADTQYF	few	.	TRBV4-3	TRBJ2-3
TGTGCCAGCAGTGACGCGGCAGCCCTTAGCTCCTACGAGCAGTACTTC	CASSDAAALSSYEQYF	many	.	TRBV2	TRBJ2-7
TGTGCCAGCAGCCCTCGACGAGGGGGTGCAACTAATGAAAAACTGTTTTTT	CASSPRRGGATNEKLFF	few	.	TRBV5-8	TRBJ1-4
TGTGCCACCAGCAGAGATTCCGGCTGGGAAAATTCACCCCTCCACTTT	CATSRDSGWENSPLHF	few	.	TRBV15	TRBJ1-6
TGCAGTGCTCCCCACCCCGGGACTAGCCCAGATACGCAGTATTTT	CSAPHPGTSPDTQYF	.	TRBD2	TRBV20-1	TRBJ2-3
TGTGCTAGTCGCCGGGACAGGTCCTACTACGAGCAGTACTTC	CASRRDRSYYEQYF	.	TRBD1	TRBV12-5	TRBJ2-7
TGTGCCAGCAACAGGGAAGGCAGTCAGCCCCAGCATTTT	CASNREGSQPQHF	few	.	TRBV6-2/TRBV6-3	TRBJ1-5
TGTGCCAGTAGTATTACAGATACAAGCTCCTATAATTCACCCCTCCACTTT	CASSITDTSSYNSPLHF	few	.	TRBV19	TRBJ1-6
TGCAGTGCTGGGACAGGTAGCAATCAGCCCCAGCATTTT	CSAGTGSNQPQHF	.	TRBD1	TRBV20-1	TRBJ1-5
TGTGCCACCAGCAGACGACAGGGGGCACAGACCCAGTACTTC	CATSRRQGAQTQYF	few	TRBD1	TRBV15	TRBJ2-5
TGCGCCAGCAGCCTTCACAACACTGAAGCTTTCTTT	CASSLHNTEAFF	few	.	TRBV4-1	TRBJ1-1
TGCAGTGCTACGGATTTTAGGGACAGGTCCTACGAGCAGTACTTC	CSATDFRDRSYEQYF	.	TRBD1	TRBV20-1	TRBJ2-7
TGTGCCAGCAGCGACCGTACAGGGGGCGCATCCACAGATACGCAGTATTTT	CASSDRTGGASTDTQYF	.	TRBD1	TRBV5-4	TRBJ2-3
TGTGCCAGCAGCCTGCAGACCGGGGTAGTGGGGGAGCAGTTCTTC	CASSLQTGVVGEQFF	.	.	TRBV7-9	TRBJ2-1
TGTGCCAGCAGCGTAGGAACGGGAAACACCATATATTTT	CASSVGTGNTIYF	few	.	TRBV9	TRBJ1-3
TGTGCCAGCACCACAAACAGGGGGCTAGCTGGAAACACCATATATTTT	CASTTNRGLAGNTIYF	.	TRBD1	TRBV6-1	TRBJ1-3
TGTGCCAGCTCACTCGGCGGGGGTTTTGGTACTGAGCAGTTCTTC	CASSLGGGFGTEQFF	few	TRBD2	TRBV18	TRBJ2-1
TGCAGTGCGGGGAAGGCAGGGGCTAACTATGGCTACACCTTC	CSAGKAGANYGYTF	few	.	TRBV20-1	TRBJ1-2
TGTGCCAGCAGTTCCTCAGGCTTCCAGCCCCAGCATTTT	CASSSSGFQPQHF	few	.	TRBV28	TRBJ1-5
TGTGCCATCAGTGACAAGGCTACTTCGGCCGGGGAGCTGTTTTTT	CAISDKATSAGELFF	few	.	TRBV10-3	TRBJ2-2
TGCAGTGCTAGAGATTTTAGCGGGGGGGGCAAGAGAACCCAGTACTTC	CSARDFSGGGKRTQYF	.	TRBD2	TRBV20-1	TRBJ2-5